The table lists the clone carrying this T cell receptor beta chain with a count of one. Its antigen is as yet unknown. This entry comes from a study of radiotherapy plus CTLA-4 blockade in lung cancer. Study-wide findings and caveats: There was expansion of tumor-derived TCR clones in blood after radiotherapy plus ipilimumab.

V shed 1 base and J shed 5 bases, with 14 bases lying between them. The CDR3 covers 15 residues. Per the germline V gene, CDR1 is KGHSH and CDR2 is LQKENI. This table comes from immunoSEQ multiplex PCR, and its TCRdb copy is limited to in-frame clones, with some not included. The table shows more than 90,000 clones, with 88% occurring only once. The specimen was peripheral blood, collected from a patient treated with radiotherapy plus ipilimumab. The chain links TRBV18 to TRBJ1-2; D gene unclear. The receptor comes from a human donor with non-small cell lung cancer that progressed on radiotherapy plus ipilimumab. The CDR3 loop reads CASSPLETESYGYTF. CDR3 in DNA: TGTGCCAGCTCACCACTTGAAACAGAGTCGTATGGCTACACCTTC.